This TCR beta chain was found in a study of tumor and adjacent non-tumor tissue in lung cancer. The library came from three nested PCR rounds adapted from ARM-PCR protocols. One entry per CDR3 protein results from TCRdb running MiXCR on the multiplex PCR reads. The sample consists of approximately 100,000 distinct CDR3 sequences, roughly two thirds of them appearing once. This sample's RNA came from whole unsorted tissue. This non-tumor lung sample came from over 3 cm beyond the tumor edge. The sequenced sample was distant non-tumor lung tissue. This TCR derives from a man between 60 and 75 years old with non-small cell lung cancer.

The CDR3 DNA follows: TGTGCCAGCAGCGTAGCGTTACGGGATCTGGAGACCCGCTACTTC. This sequence encodes CASSVALRDLETRYF. The chain couples TRBV11-2 to TRBJ2-5; tentative D call: TRBD2 (5 bases). Germline V lookup: CDR1 SGHAT, CDR2 FQNNGV. V was clipped by 5 bases and J by 14 bases, with 27 bases between them. The CDR3 runs 15 residues.